The 24 T cell receptor beta chains below all came from one sample that was sequenced in a study of cytomegalovirus exposure and HLA in healthy donors. PCR was performed using 60 Vbeta and 13 Jbeta primers. This table comes from immunoSEQ multiplex PCR, and its TCRdb copy is limited to in-frame clones, with some not included. This sample yields 90,000 to 130,000 clones, of which roughly 80% are seen a single time; 22% belongs to the top ten. Sequences were obtained from PBMCs. The receptors derive from a man under 40 in good health and CMV-seropositive.

This clone was seen only once. The chain recombines TRBV10-3 with TRBJ2-7; 10 bases agree with TRBD1. V lost 7 bases, J lost 4 bases, and 4 bases stayed unmatched. This CDR3 spans 13 amino acids. The germline V gene has CDR1 ENHRY and CDR2 SYGVKD. Written as DNA, the CDR3 is TGTGCCATCATGGACAGGGGGGTGTACGAGCAGTACTTC. Residues: CAIMDRGVYEQYF.

Only one count was recorded for this clone. The chain has TRBV5-1 and TRBJ2-3; TRBD2 matches at 7 bases. The CDR3 has 15 residues. V was pared by 2 bases and J by 0 bases, with 3 bases of the junction left unmatched. Germline V CDR1 and CDR2: SGHRS, YFSETQ. Here the CDR3 reads CASSFSGGSTDTQYF. The DNA of the CDR3 is TGCGCCAGCAGCTTTTCGGGAGGCAGCACAGATACGCAGTATTTT.

The chain combines TRBV2 with TRBJ2-1, with 8 bases lining up with TRBD1. V lost 7 bases, J lost 5 bases, and 7 bases stayed unmatched. The CDR3 length is 14 residues. Germline values: CDR1 SNHLY, CDR2 FYNNEI. The CDR3 here is CASTWDRLDNEQFF. In DNA, the CDR3 is TGTGCCAGCACTTGGGACAGGCTGGACAATGAGCAGTTCTTC.

This clone was recorded a few times. The genes are TRBV18 and TRBJ1-4, with D possibly being TRBD1 (5 bases). The germline V and J ends were trimmed by 3 bases and 3 bases, with 17 bases remaining between them. Germline V gives CDR1 KGHSH, CDR2 LQKENI. CDR3 length: 17 residues. DNA of the CDR3: TGTGCCAGCTCACCTCGCCCAAAAGGGGCGGCTAATGAAAAACTGTTTTTT. Its protein is CASSPRPKGAANEKLFF.

This chain joins TRBV7-8 and TRBJ2-2; 9 positions agree with TRBD2. The CDR3 consists of 18 residues. The V segment lost 1 base and the J segment 6 bases; nucleotides outside the gene matches: 12. Germline lookup yields CDR1 SGHVS and CDR2 FQNEAQ. The CDR3 sequence is CASSLGGRRRGGPGELFF. CDR3 coding DNA: TGTGCCAGCAGCTTAGGAGGACGCAGGCGGGGGGGACCCGGGGAGCTGTTTTTT. Drawing the rest from reference TRBV7-8 and TRBJ2-2, the complete variable domain is GAGVSQSPRYKVAKRGQDVALRCDPISGHVSLFWYQQALGQGPEFLTYFQNEAQLDKSGLPSDRFFAERPEGSVSTLKIQRTQQEDSAVYLCASSLGGRRRGGPGELFFGEGSRLTVL.

The CDR3 is CASSLRPPGQGLGNIQYF. The CDR3 DNA sequence: TGTGCCAGCAGCTTAAGGCCTCCGGGACAGGGGCTAGGGAACATTCAGTACTTC. V gene TRBV7-8 combines with J gene TRBJ2-4; 10 nucleotides align to TRBD1. The V and J ends lost 2 bases and 7 bases, in that order; junction bases with no gene match: 14. The germline V gene has CDR1 SGHVS and CDR2 FQNEAQ. CDR3 length: 18 amino acids. Looking up the rest from reference TRBV7-8 and TRBJ2-4 gives the full variable domain: GAGVSQSPRYKVAKRGQDVALRCDPISGHVSLFWYQQALGQGPEFLTYFQNEAQLDKSGLPSDRFFAERPEGSVSTLKIQRTQQEDSAVYLCASSLRPPGQGLGNIQYFGAGTRLSVL.

In this sample, this clone turned up a few times. The chain links TRBV5-1 to TRBJ2-3; no clear D. This CDR3 is 15 amino acids long. Deletions cut 1 base from V and 2 bases from J, with 11 bases between. Per the germline V gene, CDR1 is SGHRS and CDR2 is YFSETQ. CDR3 amino acids: CASSLNGRNTDTQYF. As DNA, the CDR3 is TGCGCCAGCAGCTTGAACGGCAGGAACACAGATACGCAGTATTTT. The full variable domain, with the rest looked up from reference TRBV5-1 and TRBJ2-3, is KAGVTQTPRYLIKTRGQQVTLSCSPISGHRSVSWYQQTPGQGLQFLFEYFSETQRNKGNFPGRFSGRQFSNSRSEMNVSTLELGDSALYLCASSLNGRNTDTQYFGPGTRLTVL.

This chain uses TRBV5-1 with TRBJ2-2; D is perhaps TRBD2 (6 bases). The CDR3 is 14 amino acids. The germline V and J ends were trimmed by 2 bases and 7 bases, with 12 bases remaining between them. Germline V gene lookup returns CDR1 SGHRS and CDR2 YFSETQ. Here the CDR3 reads CASSFPKEGGELFF. The CDR3 nucleotides are TGCGCCAGCAGCTTCCCCAAGGAGGGCGGGGAGCTGTTTTTT.

This sequence joins TRBV19 and TRBJ1-1; D is unclear. The CDR3 is made up of 16 amino acids. Germline-derived CDR1 and CDR2 are LNHDA and SQIVND (reference sequence). Trimming took off 0 bases at V and 4 bases at J, with 15 bases between the two ends. As DNA, the CDR3 is TGTGCCAGTAGTATAGACCAACGGCACTATAGCACTGAAGCTTTCTTT. This sequence encodes CASSIDQRHYSTEAFF.

This clone was counted once. J is TRBJ1-5 and V is TRBV6-1; D not resolved. Trimming stripped 1 base from V and 3 bases from J, with 7 bases between. Germline-derived CDR1 and CDR2 are MNHNS and SASEGT. The CDR3 consists of 14 residues. The DNA of the CDR3 is TGTGCCAGCAGTGAAGTACAGTCCAATCAGCCCCAGCATTTT. It codes for CASSEVQSNQPQHF.

The chain links TRBV4-1 to TRBJ2-1; 7 bases match TRBD1. Germline V CDR1 and CDR2: MGHRA, YSYEKL. The J segment lost 10 bases and the V segment lost 1 base, leaving 7 bases of the junction unmatched. This CDR3 has 14 amino acids. The chain's CDR3 is CASSQGSSQGEQFF. The CDR3 DNA follows: TGCGCCAGCAGCCAAGGAAGCTCACAGGGGGAGCAGTTCTTC.

The rearrangement joins TRBV6-5 to TRBJ2-5; TRBD1 is a possible D gene (5 bases). CDR1 and CDR2 from the germline V gene are MNHEY and SVGAGI. The CDR3 loop spans 13 amino acids. V lost 8 bases to trimming and J lost 1 base, with 11 bases between them. In nucleotides, the CDR3 is TGTGCCAGCTCGTGGGGCCCCCAAGAGACCCAGTACTTC. This sequence encodes CASSWGPQETQYF.

The chain has TRBV5-1 and TRBJ1-2; the match to TRBD1 covers 10 bases. J lost 5 bases, V lost 4 bases, and 11 bases had no gene match. The germline CDR1 and CDR2 sequences are SGHRS and YFSETQ. This CDR3 is built from 16 residues. The CDR3 DNA sequence: TGCGCCAGCAGCAGCCCACCGGGACAGGGGAGTTATGGCTACACCTTC. Protein: CASSSPPGQGSYGYTF.

V and J are TRBV6-5 and TRBJ2-1; D perhaps matches TRBD2 (6 bases). The CDR3 spans 16 residues. V lost 2 bases and J 3 bases, leaving 14 bases between the germline ends. Germline lookup yields CDR1 MNHEY and CDR2 SVGAGI. CDR3 loop: CASSYGGGGHYNEQFF. The DNA of the CDR3 is TGTGCCAGCAGTTACGGGGGAGGCGGGCACTACAATGAGCAGTTCTTC.

A single count supports this clone. V and J are TRBV5-1 and TRBJ1-2; 8 bases align to TRBD1. CDR1 and CDR2 (germline): SGHRS, YFSETQ. The V and J ends lost 4 bases and 8 bases, in that order; junction bases with no gene match: 16. This CDR3 has 16 amino acids. CDR3 amino acids: CASSRTSRGQGGGYTF. For the CDR3, the DNA is TGCGCCAGCAGCCGCACCTCTCGAGGACAGGGCGGAGGCTACACCTTC.

This clone was seen a few times. The genes are TRBV7-9 and TRBJ2-3; 8 nucleotides match TRBD2. Losses at the gene ends were 1 base for V and 9 bases for J; bases not matched to a gene: 9. CDR1 and CDR2 from the germline V gene are SEHNR and FQNEAQ (reference sequence). This CDR3 region has 15 residues. CDR3 sequence (DNA): TGTGCCAGCAGCTTAGTAGCGGGGCGGCAGGACACGCAGTATTTT. The encoded protein is CASSLVAGRQDTQYF.

The chain employs TRBV25-1 and TRBJ2-5, with TRBD2 as a possible D gene (5 bases). Per the germline V gene, CDR1 is MGHDK and CDR2 is SYGVNS. The CDR3 extends over 14 amino acids. V was shortened by 3 bases and J by 5 bases, with 13 bases between the two germline ends. CDR3 region: CASSDAERWETQYF. In DNA form, the CDR3 reads TGTGCCAGCAGTGACGCCGAGCGGTGGGAGACCCAGTACTTC.

The CDR3 spells CAISVGQGQTYEQYF. The CDR3 region has the DNA TGTGCCATCAGTGTGGGACAGGGGCAAACCTACGAGCAGTACTTC. The chain carries TRBV10-3 and TRBJ2-7; 10 bases fit TRBD1. This CDR3 region has 15 residues. Germline lookup yields CDR1 ENHRY and CDR2 SYGVKD. With V trimmed by 4 bases and J by 2 bases, 5 bases remained unmatched.

V and J are TRBV29-1 and TRBJ1-4, with 7 bases lining up with TRBD1. The CDR3 extends over 13 amino acids. Germline CDR1 reads SQVTM; CDR2 reads ANQGSEA. Trimming at V came to 5 bases and at J to 8 bases, leaving 8 bases not matched to a gene. The CDR3 nucleotides read TGCAGCGTTACCACGGACAGGAGGGAAAAACTGTTTTTT. Its protein product is CSVTTDRREKLFF.

The rearrangement links TRBV28 to TRBJ2-1, with 8 bases matching TRBD2. Germline-derived CDR1 and CDR2 are MDHEN and SYDVKM. V gave up 6 bases and J gave up 8 bases; unmatched junction bases: 12. The CDR3 covers 15 residues. CDR3 sequence: CASSTPGLEWYEQFF. The CDR3 DNA reads TGTGCCAGCAGCACTCCGGGACTAGAGTGGTATGAGCAGTTCTTC.

This clone has a single count. This rearrangement joins TRBV7-3 to TRBJ2-3; the match to TRBD2 covers 12 bases. Germline CDR1 and CDR2: SGHTA and FQGTGA. J lost 4 bases, V lost 1 base, and 6 bases had no gene match. This CDR3 is 17 amino acids long. The CDR3 DNA reads TGTGCCAGCAGCTTAAGGGCTAGCGGGGGGGCCGCAGATACGCAGTATTTT. Translated, it gives CASSLRASGGAADTQYF.

V usage is TRBV7-6 and J usage is TRBJ2-1; the match to TRBD2 covers 14 bases. Unmatched junction bases numbered 7, after V lost 4 bases and J lost 14 bases. The germline V gene has CDR1 SGHVS and CDR2 FNYEAQ. CDR3 length equals 14 residues. The CDR3 reads CASSSGLAGGSKFF. The DNA for the CDR3 is TGTGCCAGCAGCTCCGGACTAGCGGGAGGTTCTAAGTTCTTC.

This clone has a single count. V usage is TRBV23-1 and J usage is TRBJ1-2, with D maybe TRBD1 (6 bases). TRBV23-1 carries the ORF label, with uncertain function. Trimming cost V 4 bases and J 4 bases, with 22 bases left between them. There are 17 residues in the CDR3. CDR3 sequence: CASSLSRGGGPGYGYTF. CDR3 DNA: TGCGCCAGCAGTCTATCTCGAGGGGGGGGGCCCGGCTATGGCTACACCTTC.

The chain couples TRBV9 to TRBJ2-1, with D maybe TRBD2 (5 bases). Germline CDR1 SGDLS, CDR2 YYNGEE. The CDR3 covers 13 residues. Trimming shortened V by 1 base and J by 4 bases, and 6 bases separated the two germline ends. DNA of the CDR3: TGTGCCAGCAGCGTAACGGGGTACAATGAGCAGTTCTTC. Translation gives CASSVTGYNEQFF.